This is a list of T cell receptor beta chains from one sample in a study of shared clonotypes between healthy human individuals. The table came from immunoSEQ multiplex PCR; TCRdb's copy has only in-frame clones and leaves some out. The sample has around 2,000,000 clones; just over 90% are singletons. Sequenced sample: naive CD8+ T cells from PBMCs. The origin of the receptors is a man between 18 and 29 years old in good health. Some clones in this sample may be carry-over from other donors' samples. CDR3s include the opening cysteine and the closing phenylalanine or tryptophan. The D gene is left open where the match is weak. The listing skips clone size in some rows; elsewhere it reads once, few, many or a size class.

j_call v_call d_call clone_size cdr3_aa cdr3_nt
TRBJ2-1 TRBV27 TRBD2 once CASRLRTSGLYNEQFF TGTGCCAGCAGACTTCGGACTAGCGGGCTTTACAATGAGCAGTTCTTC
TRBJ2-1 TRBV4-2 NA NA CASSQVVGFLGRPEGDEQFF TGTGCCAGCAGCCAAGTAGTCGGCTTTTTGGGACGACCGGAGGGGGATGAGCAGTTCTTC
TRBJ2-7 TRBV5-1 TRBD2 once CASSLGRGGTGEQYF TGCGCCAGCAGCTTGGGTCGCGGGGGGACGGGCGAGCAGTACTTC
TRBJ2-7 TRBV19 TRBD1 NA CASSVRDRAGRIGYEQYF TGTGCCAGTAGTGTCCGGGACAGGGCAGGGAGAATTGGCTACGAGCAGTACTTC
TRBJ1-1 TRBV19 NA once CASSEPMNTEAFF TGTGCCAGTAGTGAACCGATGAACACTGAAGCTTTCTTT
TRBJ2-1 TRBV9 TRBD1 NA CASSIPGTGADEQFF TGTGCCAGCAGCATCCCCGGGACAGGGGCTGATGAGCAGTTCTTC
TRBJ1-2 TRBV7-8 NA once CASSQSTGPNYGYTF TGTGCCAGCAGCCAATCGACAGGACCGAACTATGGCTACACCTTC
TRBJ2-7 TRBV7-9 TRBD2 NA CASSKIQAGGSYEQYF TGTGCCAGCAGCAAAATCCAAGCGGGAGGCTCCTACGAGCAGTACTTC
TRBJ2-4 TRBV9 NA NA CASSTQGGSAKNIQYF TGTGCCAGCAGCACCCAGGGCGGTTCGGCCAAAAACATTCAGTACTTC
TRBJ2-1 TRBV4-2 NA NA CASGPGWINNEQFF TGTGCCAGCGGACCCGGTTGGATAAACAATGAGCAGTTCTTC
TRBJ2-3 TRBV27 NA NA CASSVYGVADTQYF TGTGCCAGCAGTGTATATGGGGTGGCAGATACGCAGTATTTT
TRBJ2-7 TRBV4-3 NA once CASSQVGAVAYEQYF TGCGCCAGCAGCCAAGTGGGGGCAGTAGCCTACGAGCAGTACTTC
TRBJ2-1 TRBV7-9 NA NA CASSLASGDEQFF TGTGCCAGCAGCTTAGCGTCGGGGGACGAGCAGTTCTTC
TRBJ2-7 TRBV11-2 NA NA CASSLWWGNYEQYF TGTGCCAGCAGCTTATGGTGGGGCAATTACGAGCAGTACTTC
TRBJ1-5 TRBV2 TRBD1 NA CASRGTGGNQPQHF TGTGCCAGCAGAGGGACAGGCGGCAATCAGCCCCAGCATTTT
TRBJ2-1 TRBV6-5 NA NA CASSYSTFNEQFF TGTGCCAGCAGTTATTCGACCTTCAATGAGCAGTTCTTC